Each of the 27 T cell receptor beta chains below was sequenced from the same sample in a study of CD8+CD57+ T cells in acquired aplastic anemia (dated by TCRdb to between 2018 and 2020). The sample was run on an Illumina HiSeq 2000. Genomic DNA served as template for TCR beta VDJ combination and CDR3 sequence profiling. TCRdb trimmed the raw reads at Q25, called clones with MiXCR and kept productive beta chains. Rows with a matching CDR3 protein are joined into one entry that keeps the most common DNA and genes. The sample table lists about 220,000 distinct CDR3 sequences, 30% to 40% of them with a count of one. The leading ten clones occupy 0.95% to 1.2% of the sample. The sequenced sample consisted of sorted CD4+, CD8+, or CD8+CD57+ T cells (not recorded which) from PBMCs. The receptors come from a human donor in good health, serving as a control.

In this sample, this clonotype turned up many times. The CDR3 spells CASSLVGGYEQYF. The CDR3, as DNA: TGTGCCAGCAGCTTAGTAGGAGGGTACGAGCAGTACTTC. The chain recombines TRBV7-2 with TRBJ2-7; D might be TRBD2 (6 bases). Germline V gene data show CDR1 as SGHTA and CDR2 as FQGNSA. This CDR3 has 13 amino acids. Deletions cut 1 base from V and 4 bases from J, with 8 bases between. Full variable domain (remainder filled in from reference TRBV7-2 and TRBJ2-7): GAGVSQSPSNKVTEKGKDVELRCDPISGHTALYWYRQSLGQGLEFLIYFQGNSAPDKSGLPSDRFSAERTGGSVSTLTIQRTQQEDSAVYLCASSLVGGYEQYFGPGTRLTVT.

This chain links TRBV15 with TRBJ1-3; 8 nucleotides match TRBD1. The V segment lost 5 bases and the J segment 4 bases; nucleotides outside the gene matches: 1. Germline assignment: CDR1 LNHNV and CDR2 YYDKDF (reference sequence). The CDR3 is 13 residues long. The CDR3 bases are TGTGCCACCAGCCCAGGGGGCGGAAACACCATATATTTT. It yields the protein CATSPGGGNTIYF.

V is TRBV5-1 and J is TRBJ1-1; 8 positions agree with TRBD1. V lost 0 bases to trimming and J lost 3 bases; unmatched junction nucleotides: 7. This CDR3 is built from 16 residues. Germline assignment: CDR1 SGHRS and CDR2 YFSETQ. The CDR3 reads CASSLGAGGEDTEAFF. The CDR3 DNA reads as TGCGCCAGCAGCTTGGGGGCAGGGGGCGAGGACACTGAAGCTTTCTTT.

The sample holds many counts of this clonotype. The chain joins TRBV7-8 to TRBJ2-7; 7 bases are a match to TRBD1. V shed 2 bases and J 2 bases; nucleotides not matched to a gene: 3. The CDR3 has 14 residues. In germline, CDR1 is SGHVS, CDR2 FQNEAQ. This chain's CDR3 is CASSLIQGAYEQYF. The CDR3 DNA sequence: TGTGCCAGCAGCTTAATCCAGGGGGCCTACGAGCAGTACTTC.

V and J are TRBV2 and TRBJ2-7; 11 nucleotides line up with TRBD2. This CDR3 region has 15 residues. V lost 5 bases, J lost 2 bases, and 5 bases stayed unmatched. Looked up from germline, CDR1 is SNHLY and CDR2 is FYNNEI. CDR3: CASSLNSGGAYEQYV. CDR3 coding DNA: TGTGCCAGCAGTTTAAATAGCGGGGGGGCCTACGAGCAGTACGTC.

The gene calls are TRBV29-1 and TRBJ2-5; TRBD1 matches at 7 bases. Germline V CDR1 and CDR2: SQVTM, ANQGSEA. V gave up 5 bases and J gave up 7 bases; unmatched junction bases: 10. The CDR3 runs 13 residues. The CDR3 sequence is CSVNRDRQGTQYF. The CDR3 nucleotides are TGCAGCGTTAATCGGGACAGACAGGGGACCCAGTACTTC. The entire variable domain, with the rest obtained from reference TRBV29-1 and TRBJ2-5, is as follows: SAVISQKPSRDICQRGTSLTIQCQVDSQVTMMFWYRQQPGQSLTLIATANQGSEATYESGFVIDKFPISRPNLTFSTLTVSNMSPEDSSIYLCSVNRDRQGTQYFGPGTRLLVL.

This clonotype was counted ten times or more. J is TRBJ1-5 and V is TRBV20-1; D might be TRBD1 (6 bases). CDR1 and CDR2 (germline): DFQATT, SNEGSKA (reference sequence). The CDR3 consists of 13 residues. With 6 bases removed from V and 7 bases from J, the gap between germline ends came to 16 bases. The CDR3 region has the DNA TGCAGTGCGGGGGGCAGGGTAGACCAGCCCCAGCATTTT. Residues: CSAGGRVDQPQHF.

The V gene is TRBV2, the J gene TRBJ1-3; no clear D. Per the germline V gene, CDR1 is SNHLY and CDR2 is FYNNEI. Trimming removed 6 bases from V and 3 bases from J, with 9 bases in between. The CDR3 loop spans 13 amino acids. CDR3 protein: CASSVSGGNTIYF. The CDR3 region has the DNA TGTGCCAGCAGCGTCTCAGGTGGAAACACCATATATTTT.

The chain uses TRBV5-1 and TRBJ2-7, with TRBD2 matching 13 bases. This CDR3 has 21 residues. The germline gives CDR1 SGHRS, CDR2 YFSETQ. V lost 4 bases to trimming and J lost 0 bases; unmatched junction nucleotides: 19. CDR3 sequence: CASSPQRTSGGAPPCSYEQYF. CDR3 in DNA: TGCGCCAGCAGCCCGCAAAGGACTAGCGGGGGTGCACCTCCGTGCTCCTACGAGCAGTACTTC.

V and J are TRBV20-1 and TRBJ2-7, with 10 nucleotides matching TRBD2. This CDR3 has 14 amino acids. Germline values: CDR1 DFQATT, CDR2 SNEGSKA (reference sequence). The V gene end was trimmed by 3 bases and the J gene end by 3 bases; junction bases not matched to a gene: 5. This chain's CDR3 is CSASASGGNYEQYF. CDR3 nucleotide sequence: TGCAGTGCTAGTGCTAGCGGGGGAAACTACGAGCAGTACTTC.

At least ten counts were recorded for this clonotype. CDR3 coding DNA: TGTGCCAGCAGCTCAAGCGGGGGGACTCTCAACGAGCAGTACTTC. Encoded protein: CASSSSGGTLNEQYF. The rearrangement joins TRBV2 to TRBJ2-7; 9 bases are shared with TRBD2. V shed 6 bases and J 5 bases; nucleotides not matched to a gene: 11. CDR1 and CDR2 from the germline V gene are SNHLY and FYNNEI. The CDR3 length is 15 residues.

About this clonotype: One end of the junction does not line up with germline, which may come from a read error. The chain joins TRBV24-1 to TRBJ1-2, with D perhaps TRBD1 (6 bases). This CDR3 has 13 amino acids. Looked up from germline, CDR1 is KGHDR and CDR2 is SFDVKD. The DNA of the CDR3 is TGTGCCACCAGTGCCCTGGACAGCTCTGGCTACGCCTTC. Its translation: CATSALDSSGYAF.

The sample holds many counts of this clonotype. The chain couples TRBV24-1 to TRBJ2-5; 11 bases are shared with TRBD2. The CDR3 consists of 17 residues. V lost 0 bases and J lost 5; bases outside the gene matches: 7. CDR1 and CDR2 from the germline V gene are KGHDR and SFDVKD. Here the CDR3 reads CATSDLPRASGRETQYF. CDR3 DNA sequence: TGTGCCACCAGTGATTTGCCTCGGGCTAGCGGGAGGGAGACCCAGTACTTC.

In this sample, this clonotype turned up many times. This chain uses TRBV7-9 with TRBJ2-7, with 9 bases fitting TRBD2. The CDR3 is made up of 15 amino acids. Germline values: CDR1 SEHNR, CDR2 FQNEAQ (reference sequence). The ends lost 0 bases at V and 5 bases at J; junction bases unmatched: 5. This CDR3 is CASSLAISGSDEQYF. In DNA, the CDR3 is TGTGCCAGCAGCTTAGCGATTAGCGGGAGTGACGAGCAGTACTTC. Drawing the rest from reference TRBV7-9 and TRBJ2-7, the complete variable domain is DTGVSQNPRHKITKRGQNVTFRCDPISEHNRLYWYRQTLGQGPEFLTYFQNEAQLEKSRLLSDRFSAERPKGSFSTLEIQRTEQGDSAMYLCASSLAISGSDEQYFGPGTRLTVT.

Turning to this clonotype: No conserved phenylalanine or tryptophan is present at the end of the CDR3, so a read error is the likely explanation. The chain uses TRBV7-2 and TRBJ2-5, with no clear D. The ends were cut back, 3 bases at V and 0 bases at J, with 11 bases in the middle. This CDR3 has 15 amino acids. CDR1 is SGHTA, CDR2 FQGNSA, per germline. The CDR3 sequence: CASSLFLGHQETQYS. As DNA, the CDR3 is TGTGCCAGCAGCTTGTTTTTAGGGCACCAAGAGACCCAGTACTCC.

The V call is TRBV13, the J call TRBJ1-5; D not resolved. With 3 bases removed from V and 1 base from J, the gap between germline ends came to 7 bases. Germline V lookup: CDR1 PRHDT, CDR2 FYEKMQ (reference sequence). The CDR3 length is 14 residues. CDR3 bases: TGTGCCAGCAGCTTCGGGGTGAGCAATCAGCCCCAGCATTTT. Translation gives CASSFGVSNQPQHF.

This chain joins TRBV6-2 or TRBV6-3 and TRBJ2-5; tentatively, D is TRBD2 (6 bases). Trimming took off 8 bases at V and 5 bases at J, with 21 bases between the two ends. The CDR3 length is 15 residues. In germline, CDR1 is MNHEY, CDR2 SVGEGT. CDR3 nucleotide sequence: TGTGCCAGCCGGCTTGGCGGGGCCGCCCAGGAGACCCAGTACTTC. Amino acids: CASRLGGAAQETQYF.

This clonotype was seen only a few times. The junction and the germline gene differ at one end; a read error may be behind it. The chain combines TRBV5-1 with TRBJ1-3; TRBD1 might be the D (6 bases). The CDR3 contains 12 residues. Germline V gene lookup returns CDR1 SGHRS and CDR2 YFSETQ. The CDR3 bases are TGCGCCACCAGCCGGGACATAAACACCATATATTTT. The encoded protein is CATSRDINTIYF.

As to this clonotype: Because it lacks the conserved phenylalanine or tryptophan at the end, this CDR3 is likely a read error. The chain couples TRBV14 to TRBJ1-1; 7 nucleotides match TRBD1. With 1 base clipped from V and 3 bases from J, the junction kept 11 bases outside the gene matches. Germline V gene data show CDR1 as SGHDN and CDR2 as FVKESK. The CDR3 loop spans 17 amino acids. The CDR3: CASSQVGLRDSYTEAFS. The CDR3 DNA is TGTGCCAGCAGCCAAGTGGGGCTTAGGGACAGTTACACTGAAGCTTTCTCT.

This clonotype was counted a few times. A clone one base away is much larger, so this may be a read error. The chain combines TRBV24-1 with TRBJ1-1; 8 nucleotides agree with TRBD1. Germline lookup yields CDR1 KGHDR and CDR2 SFDVKD. V gave up 3 bases and J gave up 4 bases; unmatched junction bases: 6. The CDR3 spans 15 residues. The CDR3 spells CATSDAQGGGTEAFF. CDR3 in DNA: TGTGCCACCAGTGATGCACAGGGGGGCGGCACTGAAGCTTTCTTT.

The chain recombines TRBV29-1 with TRBJ2-5; a possible D gene is TRBD2 (6 bases). The germline V and J ends were trimmed by 4 bases and 3 bases, with 18 bases remaining between them. The CDR3 sequence is 15 residues long. CDR1 and CDR2 from the germline V gene are SQVTM and ANQGSEA. This CDR3 reads CSVGSEGEREETQYF. In nucleotides, the CDR3 is TGCAGCGTTGGGAGCGAGGGTGAGCGGGAAGAGACCCAGTACTTC.

About this clonotype itself: This clone may be a read error of a much larger clone one base away. The chain recombines TRBV4-2 with TRBJ2-7; D might be TRBD2 (5 bases). The CDR3 runs 16 residues. Germline V gene sequence: CDR1 LGHNA, CDR2 YNFKEQ. The CDR3 DNA follows: TGTGCCAGCCGCCAAGATTACGGGATTTATACCTACGAGCAGTACTTC. This translates into CASRQDYGIYTYEQYF.

This clonotype has at least ten counts. The chain couples TRBV7-9 to TRBJ2-4; 7 bases line up with TRBD1. Trimming removed 5 bases from V and 3 bases from J; junction bases left unmatched: 4. The V gene's germline CDR1 is SEHNR and CDR2 FQNEAQ (reference sequence). The CDR3 consists of 14 residues. CDR3 loop: CASSPGTDKNIQYF. CDR3 DNA: TGTGCCAGCAGCCCGGGGACAGACAAAAACATTCAGTACTTC.

V is TRBV18 and J is TRBJ1-5, with a weak D call TRBD1 (6 bases). The CDR3 length is 15 residues. Trimming pared 3 bases from V and 0 bases from J, leaving 9 bases between. Germline V gene lookup returns CDR1 KGHSH and CDR2 LQKENI. As DNA, the CDR3 is TGTGCCAGCTCACCTGGACAGAATAGCAATCAGCCCCAGCATTTT. Translating gives CASSPGQNSNQPQHF.

This clonotype was seen many times. The gene calls are TRBV2 and TRBJ2-1, with 12 bases aligning to TRBD2. The V gene's germline CDR1 is SNHLY and CDR2 FYNNEI. The CDR3 has 16 amino acids. V lost 5 bases to trimming and J lost 4 bases; unmatched junction nucleotides: 6. Written as DNA, the CDR3 is TGTGCCAGCAGTCCTCTTCTAGCGGGAGGGTACAATGAGCAGTTCTTC. This translates into CASSPLLAGGYNEQFF.

This clonotype was found many times. The chain has TRBV2 and TRBJ1-6; 8 bases agree with TRBD1. J lost 6 bases, V lost 6 bases, and 10 bases had no gene match. Germline CDR1 is SNHLY and CDR2 is FYNNEI. The CDR3 loop spans 16 amino acids. CDR3 sequence reads: CASSGDAGQANSPLHF. The CDR3 DNA reads as TGTGCCAGCAGCGGCGATGCGGGACAGGCTAATTCACCCCTCCACTTT.

This clonotype has ten or more counts. Germline is not matched at one junction end, which may reflect a read error. The rearrangement joins TRBV5-1 to TRBJ1-2; D is ambiguous. CDR1 SGHRS and CDR2 YFSETQ come from the germline V gene. The length of the CDR3 is 13 residues. CDR3 amino acids: CASSLQLNYGYTF. DNA of the CDR3: TGTGCCAGCAGCTTACAATTAAACTATGGCTACACCTTC.